These T cell receptor beta chains were read from a single sample in a study of T cells after yellow fever vaccination. One entry per CDR3 protein results from TCRdb running MiXCR on the 5' RACE reads. The sample shows 60,000 to 85,000 distinct CDR3 sequences, approximately 6.5% of them seen only once. The sequences come from CD8+ T cells sorted from PBMCs, collected roughly 5 days after the first yellow fever vaccination. Receptors were obtained from a young man who received the YFV17D yellow fever vaccine. CDR3s include the opening cysteine and the closing phenylalanine or tryptophan. D genes are given only for firm matches. Clone sizes are given selectively: once, few, many, or a class where the clone is expanded.

clone_size d_call j_call cdr3_length v_call cdr3_aa cdr3_nt
few . TRBJ2-2 15 TRBV7-9 CASSLAGGYPGELFF TGTGCCAGCAGCTTAGCCGGCGGATATCCCGGGGAGCTGTTTTTT
. TRBD2 TRBJ2-1 16 TRBV4-1 CASSQDDGGSYNEQFF TGCGCCAGCAGCCAAGATGACGGGGGGTCCTACAATGAGCAGTTCTTC
many TRBD2 TRBJ2-1 16 TRBV27 CASSGELAFGLDEQFF TGTGCCAGCAGTGGAGAACTAGCGTTCGGCTTGGATGAGCAGTTCTTC
. . TRBJ2-3 11 TRBV24-1 CATSLGDTQYF TGTGCCACCAGTTTGGGAGATACGCAGTATTTT
few . TRBJ2-7 14 TRBV4-2 CASSQVEQSYEQYF TGTGCCAGCAGCCAAGTCGAACAGTCCTACGAGCAGTACTTC
. . TRBJ1-2 14 TRBV5-1 CASSLSSGTYGYTF TGCGCCAGCAGCTTATCCTCAGGGACTTATGGCTACACCTTC
many . TRBJ1-3 13 TRBV12-3/TRBV12-4 CASSLGYENTIYF TGTGCCAGCAGTCTCGGTTATGAAAACACCATATATTTT
many . TRBJ1-5 15 TRBV20-1 CSARAIWDTDQPQHF TGCAGTGCTAGAGCTATTTGGGACACCGATCAGCCCCAGCATTTT
many TRBD2 TRBJ2-1 18 TRBV2 CASSGKSILAGVYNEQFF TGTGCCAGCAGCGGTAAATCAATACTAGCGGGGGTATACAATGAGCAGTTCTTC
many . TRBJ2-1 13 TRBV7-3 CASSPPGGNEQFF TGTGCCAGCAGCCCCCCAGGGGGGAATGAGCAGTTCTTC
many TRBD2 TRBJ2-1 19 TRBV7-6 CASSGPWRGGPPRYNEQFF TGTGCCAGCAGCGGACCCTGGCGGGGGGGCCCACCCCGCTACAATGAGCAGTTCTTC
. . TRBJ2-2 11 TRBV20-1 CSASHTGELFF TGCAGTGCTAGTCACACCGGGGAGCTGTTTTTT